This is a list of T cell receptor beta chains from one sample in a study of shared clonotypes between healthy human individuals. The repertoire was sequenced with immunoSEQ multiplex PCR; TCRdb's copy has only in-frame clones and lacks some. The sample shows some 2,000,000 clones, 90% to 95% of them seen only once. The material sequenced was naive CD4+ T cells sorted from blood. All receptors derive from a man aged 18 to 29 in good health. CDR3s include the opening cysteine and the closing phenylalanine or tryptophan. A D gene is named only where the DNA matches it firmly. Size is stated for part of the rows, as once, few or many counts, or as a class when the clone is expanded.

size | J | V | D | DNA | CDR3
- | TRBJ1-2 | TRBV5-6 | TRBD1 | TGTGCCAGCAGCTTGTGGGACAGGGGGCCCTATAACTATGGCTACACCTTC | CASSLWDRGPYNYGYTF
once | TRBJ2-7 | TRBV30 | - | TGTGCCTGGAGGAAGACAACAACCTCCTACGAGCAGTACTTC | CAWRKTTTSYEQYF
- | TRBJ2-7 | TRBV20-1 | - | TGCAGTGCTTTCTTCTACGAGCAGTACTTC | CSAFFYEQYF
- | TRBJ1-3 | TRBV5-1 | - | TGCGCCAGCAGCTTAGTGGGTTCCGGTACTAGCTCTGGAAACACCATATATTTT | CASSLVGSGTSSGNTIYF
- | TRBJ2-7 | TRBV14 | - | TGTGCCAGCAGCCGAGACTGGCAGGGGAGGGAGCAGTACTTC | CASSRDWQGREQYF
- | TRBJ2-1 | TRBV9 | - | TGTGCCAGCAGCGTTCATTCGCCGCATTACAATGAGCAGTTCTTC | CASSVHSPHYNEQFF
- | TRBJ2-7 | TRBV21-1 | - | TGTGCCAGCAGCAAACAGACCCCACCTTCCTACGAGCAGTACTTC | CASSKQTPPSYEQYF
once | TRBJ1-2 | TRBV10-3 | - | TGTGCCATCAGCCAAGGGCAGAGCTATGGCTACACCTTC | CAISQGQSYGYTF
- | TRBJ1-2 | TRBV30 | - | TGTGCCTGGAGCCAGGGTGTGGGCTATGGCTACACCTTC | CAWSQGVGYGYTF
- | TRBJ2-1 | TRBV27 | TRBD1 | TGTGCCAGCGCAACCCGTGGACAGGGGGCAGGGGTAGCGGGGTTCTTTGAGCAGTTCTTC | CASATRGQGAGVAGFFEQFF
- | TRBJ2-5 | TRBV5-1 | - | TGCGCCAGCTTCACTGCCGGGGGACAAGAGACCCAGTACTTC | CASFTAGGQETQYF
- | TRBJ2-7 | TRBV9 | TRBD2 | TGTGCCAGCAGCCCTGGACTAGCAGGAGGTTACGAGCAGTACTTC | CASSPGLAGGYEQYF
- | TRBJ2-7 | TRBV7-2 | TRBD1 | TGTGCCAGCAGCCGGAGCCGGGACAGGGCCTACGAGCAGTACTTC | CASSRSRDRAYEQYF
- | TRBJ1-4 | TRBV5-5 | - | TGTGCCAGCAGCTTGGCCGGGGTTGAAAAACTGTTTTTT | CASSLAGVEKLFF
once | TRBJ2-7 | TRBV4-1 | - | TGCGCCAGCAGCCAATTGGCAGTGAACTACGAGCAGTACTTC | CASSQLAVNYEQYF
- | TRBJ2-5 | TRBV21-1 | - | TGTGCCAGCAGCGCAAAGGCCAAGGAGCGGGGGGGCCAAGAGACCCAGTACTTC | CASSAKAKERGGQETQYF
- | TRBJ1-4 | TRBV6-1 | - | TGTGCCAGCAGTTGGACAGTACTTAATGAAAAACTGTTTTTT | CASSWTVLNEKLFF
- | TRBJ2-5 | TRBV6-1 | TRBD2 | TGTGCCAGCAGGGCACTAGCGGAGGAGACCCAGTACTTC | CASRALAEETQYF
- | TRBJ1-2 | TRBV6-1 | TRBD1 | TGTGCCAGCAGGGACAGGGTCCCCGAGGGCTACACCTTC | CASRDRVPEGYTF
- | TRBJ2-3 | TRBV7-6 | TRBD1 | TGTGCCAGCACCCTGGGACAGAACACAGATACGCAGTATTTT | CASTLGQNTDTQYF
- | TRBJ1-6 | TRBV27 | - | TGTGCCAGCAGTTTCGAGGTTGCGGGCCGATCACCCCTCCACTTT | CASSFEVAGRSPLHF
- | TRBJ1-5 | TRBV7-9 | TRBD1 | TGTGCCAGCAGCTTAGGGGCAGGGGGGAGCAATCAGCCCCAGCATTTT | CASSLGAGGSNQPQHF
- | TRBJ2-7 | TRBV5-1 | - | TGCGCCAGCAGCTTACAACAGGCCGACTACGAGCAGTACTTC | CASSLQQADYEQYF